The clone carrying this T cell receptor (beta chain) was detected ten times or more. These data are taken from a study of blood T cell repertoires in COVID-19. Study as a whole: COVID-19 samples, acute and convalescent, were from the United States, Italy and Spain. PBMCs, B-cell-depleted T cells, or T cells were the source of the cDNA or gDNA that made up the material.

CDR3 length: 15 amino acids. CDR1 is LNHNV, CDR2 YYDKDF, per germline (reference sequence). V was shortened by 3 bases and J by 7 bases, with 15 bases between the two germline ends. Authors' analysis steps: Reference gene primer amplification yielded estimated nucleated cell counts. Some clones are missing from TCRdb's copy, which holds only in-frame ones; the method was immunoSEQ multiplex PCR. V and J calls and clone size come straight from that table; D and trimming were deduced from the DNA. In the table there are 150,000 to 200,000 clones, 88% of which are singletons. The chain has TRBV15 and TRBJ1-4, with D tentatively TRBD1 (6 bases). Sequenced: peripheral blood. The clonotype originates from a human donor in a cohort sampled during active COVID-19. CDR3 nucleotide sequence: TGTGCCACCAGCAGGAGGCAGGGGTTGGCTGAAAAACTGTTTTTT. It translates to CATSRRQGLAEKLFF. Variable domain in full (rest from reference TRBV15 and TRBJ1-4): DAMVIQNPRYQVTQFGKPVTLSCSQTLNHNVMYWYQQKSSQAPKLLFHYYDKDFNNEADTPDNFQSRRPNTSFCFLDIRSPGLGDTAMYLCATSRRQGLAEKLFFGSGTQLSVL.